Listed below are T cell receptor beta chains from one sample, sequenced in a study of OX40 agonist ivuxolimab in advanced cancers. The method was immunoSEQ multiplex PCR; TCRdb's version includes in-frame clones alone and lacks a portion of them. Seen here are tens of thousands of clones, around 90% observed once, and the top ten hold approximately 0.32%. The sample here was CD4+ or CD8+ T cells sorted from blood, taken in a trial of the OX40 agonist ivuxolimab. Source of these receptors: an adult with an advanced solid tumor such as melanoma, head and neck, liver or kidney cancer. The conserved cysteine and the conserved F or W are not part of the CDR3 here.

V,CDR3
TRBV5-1,ASSRTSGVPNEQF
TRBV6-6,ASRALRGRHEQY
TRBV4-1,ASSQDPFLSRGVQNEQF
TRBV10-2,ASSDSTTPNTGELF
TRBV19,ASSIGRGAVSEQF
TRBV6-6,ASSYSVTGGNQPQH
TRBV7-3,ASSPQGQPRANEQF
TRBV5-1,ASSLRNWDAEKLF
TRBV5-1,ASSLEGYNNEQF
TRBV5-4,ASSQDLSGNYEQY
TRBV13,ASSSRAYQETQY
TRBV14,ASSQGQGSVNTEAF
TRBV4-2,ASSQDPVAGGGTGELF
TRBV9,ASSVRASGGASNEQF
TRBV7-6,ASSPPGLGKF
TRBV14,ASSPFAGRGPVQETQY
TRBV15,ATSRDNLQGREAF
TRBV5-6,ASSRQGQINSPLH
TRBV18,ASSPSEGTEAF
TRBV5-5,ASSLLAAGGGGELF
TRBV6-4,ASSDSTDTQY
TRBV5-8,ASSLALGVETQY
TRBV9,ASSEQALNTEAF
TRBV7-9,ASSLGGALH
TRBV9,ASSVNQGLNSPLH
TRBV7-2,ASSLGRASGEYNEQF